Shown below are 13 T cell receptor beta chains from a single sample sequenced in a study of cytomegalovirus exposure and HLA in healthy donors. Primers included in the PCR were 60 Vbeta and 13 Jbeta primers. Assay: immunoSEQ multiplex PCR; the TCRdb copy retains only in-frame clones and omits some. This sample has 100,000 or so clones, with roughly 80% found just once. Sequenced material: PBMCs. The receptors derive from a man aged 25 to 45 in good health and CMV-seropositive.

The V gene is TRBV12-5, the J gene TRBJ2-3; D not certain. The V gene lost 0 bases and the J gene lost 2 bases, with 6 bases spanning the gap. This CDR3 contains 14 residues. CDR1 and CDR2 (germline): LGHNT, FRNRAP. The CDR3 DNA reads as TGTGCTAGTGGTTTGGTACCCTACACAGATACGCAGTATTTT. This codes for CASGLVPYTDTQYF.

V usage is TRBV27 and J usage is TRBJ2-5, with TRBD2 matching over 10 bases. There are 17 residues in the CDR3. The junction had 11 bases not matched to a gene; V was cut back by 5 bases and J by 2 bases. Germline values: CDR1 MNHEY, CDR2 SMNVEV (reference sequence). CDR3 amino acids: CASSPILAGPFQETQYF. Written as DNA, the CDR3 is TGTGCCAGCAGTCCCATACTAGCGGGGCCTTTTCAAGAGACCCAGTACTTC.

The chain joins TRBV28 to TRBJ2-5; 10 nucleotides agree with TRBD2. Judging by the DNA end, TRBJ2-7 fits better; the J call may be wrong. CDR3 length equals 17 residues. Germline V gives CDR1 MDHEN, CDR2 SYDVKM. CDR3 DNA sequence: TGTGCCAGCAGTTTATATCCTAGCGGGGGATTCCGGGACGAGCAGTACTTC. It yields the protein CASSLYPSGGFRDEQYF.

This sequence joins TRBV19 and TRBJ2-1, with 10 bases fitting TRBD2. Germline CDR1 is LNHDA and CDR2 is SQIVND (reference sequence). This CDR3 comprises 14 residues. Trimming at V came to 10 bases and at J to 4 bases, leaving 7 bases not matched to a gene. CDR3 in DNA: TGTGCCACTCGGCTAGCGGGGGTATACAATGAGCAGTTCTTC. Amino acids: CATRLAGVYNEQFF.

The chain links TRBV18 to TRBJ2-1; D perhaps matches TRBD2 (5 bases). Germline values: CDR1 KGHSH, CDR2 LQKENI. V was clipped by 2 bases and J by 2 bases, with 10 bases between them. This CDR3 has 15 residues. CDR3 region: CASSPGGPPYNEQFF. The DNA of the CDR3 is TGTGCCAGCTCACCAGGAGGTCCTCCCTACAATGAGCAGTTCTTC.

The chain employs TRBV7-9 and TRBJ2-1, with unresolved D. This CDR3 is built from 14 residues. Trimming stripped 1 base from V and 4 bases from J, with 8 bases between. CDR1 SEHNR and CDR2 FQNEAQ come from the germline V gene (reference sequence). The CDR3 loop is CASSLGPRYNEQFF. The CDR3 bases are TGTGCCAGCAGCTTAGGCCCCAGATACAATGAGCAGTTCTTC.

The J gene is TRBJ1-4, the V gene TRBV9; weak D call: TRBD1 (6 bases). This CDR3 has 18 residues. Trimming cost V 2 bases and J 0 bases, with 17 bases left between them. Germline loops: CDR1 SGDLS, CDR2 YYNGEE. The CDR3: CASSVGLGQLATNEKLFF. The DNA for the CDR3 is TGTGCCAGCAGCGTGGGGTTAGGACAGCTTGCAACTAATGAAAAACTGTTTTTT.

The chain links TRBV27 to TRBJ1-2; TRBD1 agrees at 9 bases. Unmatched junction bases numbered 9, after V lost 5 bases and J lost 2 bases. This CDR3 is built from 16 residues. The germline gives CDR1 MNHEY, CDR2 SMNVEV (reference sequence). CDR3 protein: CASSTRTGGANYGYTF. The CDR3 DNA follows: TGTGCCAGCAGTACCCGTACAGGGGGCGCCAACTATGGCTACACCTTC.

The rearrangement links TRBV4-2 to TRBJ2-1; 8 bases line up with TRBD2. Germline V gene data show CDR1 as LGHNA and CDR2 as YNFKEQ. The junction had 12 bases not matched to a gene; V was cut back by 1 base and J by 4 bases. CDR3 size: 18 residues. The CDR3 sequence is CASSQVVGGGGPYNEQFF. CDR3 in DNA: TGTGCCAGCAGCCAAGTAGTCGGGGGCGGGGGGCCTTACAATGAGCAGTTCTTC.

V gene TRBV2 combines with J gene TRBJ1-1; possibly TRBD1 for D (5 bases). CDR3 size: 11 residues. V gave up 4 bases and J gave up 6 bases, with 6 bases separating them. The germline gives CDR1 SNHLY, CDR2 FYNNEI. In DNA, the CDR3 is TGTGCCAGCAGTGGGGGGGCTGAAGCTTTCTTT. Translated: CASSGGAEAFF.

The J gene is TRBJ2-2, the V gene TRBV28; 10 nucleotides agree with TRBD1. The J segment lost 8 bases and the V segment lost 6 bases, leaving 9 bases of the junction unmatched. Germline V gene data show CDR1 as MDHEN and CDR2 as SYDVKM. This CDR3 comprises 15 residues. This chain's CDR3 is CASSHDRGRSGELFF. For the CDR3, the DNA is TGTGCCAGCAGCCACGACAGGGGGCGGTCGGGGGAGCTGTTTTTT.

The gene calls are TRBV21-1 and TRBJ1-4. TRBV21-1 is a pseudogene segment. The CDR3 is made up of 15 amino acids. This CDR3 reads CASSLLGGGDEKLFF. In DNA form, the CDR3 reads TGTGCCAGCAGCCTCTTAGGGGGGGGCGATGAAAAACTGTTTTTT.

The V call is TRBV2, the J call TRBJ2-2, with a weak D call TRBD1 (6 bases). The germline gives CDR1 SNHLY, CDR2 FYNNEI. Deletions cut 3 bases from V and 5 bases from J, with 16 bases between. This CDR3 is 16 amino acids long. CDR3 amino acids: CASSEWQGSLTGELFF. In DNA, the CDR3 is TGTGCCAGCAGTGAGTGGCAGGGGAGCTTAACCGGGGAGCTGTTTTTT.